The sample holds many counts of the clone carrying this TCR beta chain. As yet, its antigen is unknown. The entry originates in a study of T cell repertoires in cytomegalovirus infection. TCRdb reprocessed the reads with MiXCR, giving one entry per CDR3 protein. This sample yields 200,000 or so distinct CDR3 sequences, of which about 40% are seen a single time; approximately 60% belongs to the top ten. The germline V gene encodes CDR1 SGHTA and CDR2 FQGTGA. Trimming cost V 5 bases and J 2 bases; bases outside gene matches: 5. The CDR3 is made up of 15 amino acids. The material sequenced was CD8+ T cells from cultured PBMCs, taken from culture after CMV antigen stimulation. The receptor was derived from a human donor in good health (CMV status not recorded). Some clones in this sample may be carry-over from other donors' samples. The chain employs TRBV7-3 and TRBJ2-1; 8 bases match TRBD1. This chain's CDR3 is CASSPGTGPYNEQFF. The DNA for the CDR3 is TGTGCCAGCAGCCCCGGGACAGGACCCTACAATGAGCAGTTCTTC.